This T cell receptor (beta chain) was sequenced in a study of shared T cell receptors in the human thymus. The CDR3 loop spans 18 amino acids. Germline V gene sequence: CDR1 SGHDT, CDR2 YYEEEE. Trimming removed 3 bases from V and 3 bases from J, with 24 bases in between. Sequencing used immunoSEQ multiplex PCR; TCRdb keeps in-frame clones, though not all of them. The sample carries more than 550,000 clones, around 85% recorded once. The same sample was also used in a study of human thymus T cells. That source notes: Infants served as donors; they were healthy and Finnish and were having corrective surgery for congenital heart defects. Surgeons resected thymus tissue during corrective heart surgery.

This sequence was found in a girl under two years old with a congenital heart defect. The genes are TRBV5-6 and TRBJ2-5, with D tentatively TRBD2 (5 bases). Material: thymocytes. The chain's CDR3 is CASSSRGAEAHRKETQYF. CDR3 nucleotides: TGTGCCAGCAGCTCCCGCGGCGCGGAGGCCCATAGAAAAGAGACCCAGTACTTC. Full variable domain (outside the CDR3, taken from reference TRBV5-6 and TRBJ2-5): DAGVTQSPTHLIKTRGQQVTLRCSPKSGHDTVSWYQQALGQGPQFIFQYYEEEERQRGNFPDRFSGHQFPNYSSELNVNALLLGDSALYLCASSSRGAEAHRKETQYFGPGTRLLVL.